These 20 T cell receptor beta chains were all obtained from the same sample, sequenced in a study of T cells after yellow fever vaccination (dated by TCRdb to 2018 to 2020). The library was built by means of 5' RACE. TCRdb shows the sequencer as Illumina NovaSeq 6000. The public reads were run again by TCRdb, first through fastp at Q25 and then through MiXCR, and only productive beta chains were kept. Every entry covers one CDR3 protein and lists the most common genes and DNA from its rows. This sample holds 100,000 to 150,000 distinct CDR3 sequences; approximately 16% were observed only once. More than 40% of the sample rests with the top ten. The intended sense of this specimen's treatment or condition label: live attenuated yellow fever vaccine strain. Sequences were derived from CD8+ T cells sorted from PBMCs, sampled 5 days after the yellow fever booster vaccination. The receptors derive from a man aged 18 to 30 who received the YFV17D yellow fever vaccine.

A few counts support this clonotype. The rearrangement uses TRBV5-1 and TRBJ2-3; 8 bases map to TRBD2. The ends lost 0 bases at V and 4 bases at J; junction bases unmatched: 7. The CDR3 is made up of 16 amino acids. CDR1 is SGHRS, CDR2 YFSETQ, per germline. The CDR3 spells CASSLEISGDPDTQYF. CDR3 DNA sequence: TGCGCCAGCAGCTTGGAGATTAGCGGGGACCCAGATACGCAGTATTTT. The whole variable domain, remainder taken from reference TRBV5-1 and TRBJ2-3, is KAGVTQTPRYLIKTRGQQVTLSCSPISGHRSVSWYQQTPGQGLQFLFEYFSETQRNKGNFPGRFSGRQFSNSRSEMNVSTLELGDSALYLCASSLEISGDPDTQYFGPGTRLTVL.

The rearrangement joins TRBV7-9 to TRBJ1-6; a possible D gene is TRBD1 (5 bases). The V end lost 5 bases, the J end lost 7 bases, and 15 bases lay between the germline ends. The length of the CDR3 is 15 residues. Germline-derived CDR1 and CDR2 are SEHNR and FQNEAQ (reference sequence). CDR3 loop: CASSGPWGRNSPLHF. For the CDR3, the DNA is TGTGCCAGCAGCGGCCCTTGGGGGAGGAATTCACCCCTCCACTTT.

This clonotype was detected only a few times. The J gene is TRBJ1-6, the V gene TRBV7-2; weak D call: TRBD1 (5 bases). The CDR3 sequence is 15 residues long. Germline V lookup: CDR1 SGHTA, CDR2 FQGNSA. The V end was cut by 5 bases, the J end by 10 bases, with 18 bases between. The CDR3 nucleotides are TGTGCCAGCAGCGAGGGACTGGGAATAGGGTCACCCCTCCACTTT. Protein sequence: CASSEGLGIGSPLHF.

A few counts support this clonotype. The chain employs TRBV5-1 and TRBJ1-1, with 8 bases matching TRBD1. The CDR3 length is 14 residues. After removal of 6 bases from V and 3 bases from J, the junction contained 7 bases not matched to a gene. CDR1 is SGHRS, CDR2 YFSETQ, per germline. CDR3 sequence: CASTGGRGDTEAFF. In DNA, the CDR3 is TGCGCCAGCACAGGGGGCAGGGGAGACACTGAAGCTTTCTTT.

The chain has TRBV7-9 and TRBJ1-1; the D is unclear. The germline V and J ends were trimmed by 3 bases and 0 bases, with 8 bases remaining between them. Germline V CDR1 and CDR2: SEHNR, FQNEAQ (reference sequence). The CDR3 spans 14 residues. This chain's CDR3 is CASSFSFLNTEAFF. Written as DNA, the CDR3 is TGTGCCAGCAGCTTCTCCTTCTTGAACACTGAAGCTTTCTTT.

The chain couples TRBV5-1 to TRBJ2-7; no definite D call. This CDR3 has 13 amino acids. Germline CDR1 SGHRS, CDR2 YFSETQ. Trimming stripped 0 bases from V and 7 bases from J, with 11 bases between. The CDR3 DNA reads as TGCGCCAGCAGCTTGGAGTGGGCGGATGAGCAGTACTTC. It specifies CASSLEWADEQYF. Supplemented by reference TRBV5-1 and TRBJ2-7, the full variable domain reads KAGVTQTPRYLIKTRGQQVTLSCSPISGHRSVSWYQQTPGQGLQFLFEYFSETQRNKGNFPGRFSGRQFSNSRSEMNVSTLELGDSALYLCASSLEWADEQYFGPGTRLTVT.

The CDR3 protein is CASSLGQGFGETQYF. The CDR3 nucleotides read TGTGCCAGCAGTTTGGGACAGGGTTTCGGGGAGACCCAGTACTTC. The chain employs TRBV6-5 and TRBJ2-5, with 9 nucleotides matching TRBD1. Trimming removed 4 bases from V and 5 bases from J; junction bases left unmatched: 8. CDR3 length equals 15 residues. The V gene's germline CDR1 is MNHEY and CDR2 SVGAGI.

This clonotype was detected only a few times. The chain has TRBV6-4 and TRBJ2-3, with TRBD2 matching over 7 bases. V gave up 4 bases and J gave up 2 bases; unmatched junction bases: 12. This CDR3 has 17 residues. Germline V gives CDR1 MRHNA, CDR2 SNTAGT. CDR3 sequence: CASSASRSGENTDTQYF. DNA for the CDR3: TGTGCCAGCAGTGCTAGTCGAAGCGGGGAAAACACAGATACGCAGTATTTT.

This clonotype has a handful of counts. This sequence joins TRBV6-5 and TRBJ2-3, with D unresolved. The V end lost 0 bases, the J end lost 6 bases, and 10 bases lay between the germline ends. The CDR3 is 14 residues long. Germline V CDR1 and CDR2: MNHEY, SVGAGI. The CDR3 nucleotides are TGTGCCAGCAGTTACTCCGAAAACACGGATACGCAGTATTTT. This encodes CASSYSENTDTQYF.

This clonotype was counted many times. The rearrangement joins TRBV4-3 to TRBJ2-1; D remains unclear. Germline V gene lookup returns CDR1 LGHNA and CDR2 YSLEER. V was cut by 0 bases and J by 3 bases, with 9 bases left in between. The CDR3 is made up of 15 amino acids. Written as DNA, the CDR3 is TGCGCCAGCAGCCAAGACACCTCGGGCTACAATGAGCAGTTCTTC. Translating it yields CASSQDTSGYNEQFF.

This clonotype was detected a few times. The chain uses TRBV6-5 and TRBJ1-4; 9 nucleotides agree with TRBD1. Unmatched junction bases numbered 7, after V lost 4 bases and J lost 7 bases. This CDR3 region has 15 residues. In germline, CDR1 is MNHEY, CDR2 SVGAGI. The CDR3 DNA sequence: TGTGCCAGCAGTTCCACAGGGGGCTTCGGTGAAAAACTGTTTTTT. Translating gives CASSSTGGFGEKLFF.

V gene TRBV2 combines with J gene TRBJ1-1; 7 bases match TRBD1. The CDR3 contains 19 residues. V was clipped by 0 bases and J by 1 base; unmatched bases: 14. The germline CDR1 and CDR2 sequences are SNHLY and FYNNEI. The CDR3 nucleotides read TGTGCCAGCAGTGAAGCGCTTCGGACAGGAGGAGTGGGGAACACTGAAGCTTTCTTT. This codes for CASSEALRTGGVGNTEAFF.

The V gene is TRBV7-2, the J gene TRBJ1-1; tentatively, D is TRBD1 (6 bases). CDR3 length: 16 amino acids. Germline CDR1 is SGHTA and CDR2 is FQGNSA. V lost 0 bases and J 0 bases, leaving 11 bases between the germline ends. CDR3 residues: CASSLAAGAMNTEAFF. CDR3 DNA sequence: TGTGCCAGCAGCTTAGCCGCAGGGGCGATGAACACTGAAGCTTTCTTT. The full variable domain, its missing parts supplied by reference TRBV7-2 and TRBJ1-1, is GAGVSQSPSNKVTEKGKDVELRCDPISGHTALYWYRQSLGQGLEFLIYFQGNSAPDKSGLPSDRFSAERTGGSVSTLTIQRTQQEDSAVYLCASSLAAGAMNTEAFFGQGTRLTVV.

The rearrangement links TRBV20-1 to TRBJ2-5, with D perhaps assigned TRBD1 or TRBD2 (5 bases each). Germline V CDR1 and CDR2: DFQATT, SNEGSKA (reference sequence). CDR3 length equals 15 residues. Trimming took 6 bases from V and 1 from J, leaving 18 bases between them. The CDR3 reads CSAADGDEAQETQYF. CDR3 nucleotides: TGCAGTGCCGCCGACGGGGACGAGGCCCAAGAGACCCAGTACTTC.

The chain joins TRBV20-1 to TRBJ2-1; D gene uncertain. Germline CDR1 and CDR2: DFQATT and SNEGSKA (reference sequence). This CDR3 spans 12 amino acids. The V and J ends lost 8 bases and 4 bases respectively, with 12 bases between them. Written as DNA, the CDR3 is TGCAGTCATACGGCAAATTACAATGAGCAGTTCTTC. It yields the protein CSHTANYNEQFF.

The rearrangement links TRBV27 to TRBJ2-2; D remains unclear. The CDR3 spans 14 residues. The germline V and J ends were trimmed by 8 bases and 3 bases, with 13 bases remaining between them. CDR1 is MNHEY and CDR2 is SMNVEV in the germline V gene (reference sequence). The chain's CDR3 is CASGSRRYTGELFF. For the CDR3, the DNA is TGTGCCAGCGGAAGCCGGCGTTACACCGGGGAGCTGTTTTTT.

This clonotype turned up a few times. The V and J genes are TRBV20-1 and TRBJ2-3; 9 bases are a match to TRBD2. In germline, CDR1 is DFQATT, CDR2 SNEGSKA (reference sequence). CDR3 length: 14 residues. V dropped 6 bases and J dropped 0; count of bases not matched to a gene: 4. CDR3 residues: CSAKRGESTDTQYF. CDR3 nucleotides: TGCAGTGCCAAGCGGGGGGAAAGCACAGATACGCAGTATTTT.

The V gene is TRBV5-4, the J gene TRBJ1-2; 9 bases align to TRBD1. Germline trimming cut 2 bases from V and 2 bases from J; bases unmatched to any gene: 4. In germline, CDR1 is SGHNT, CDR2 YYREEE (reference sequence). CDR3 size: 15 residues. The CDR3 region has the DNA TGTGCCAGCAGCTTCACAGGGGGCGCGAACTATGGCTACACCTTC. Protein product: CASSFTGGANYGYTF. Full variable domain (missing parts from reference TRBV5-4 and TRBJ1-2): ETGVTQSPTHLIKTRGQQVTLRCSSQSGHNTVSWYQQALGQGPQFIFQYYREEENGRGNFPPRFSGLQFPNYSSELNVNALELDDSALYLCASSFTGGANYGYTFGSGTRLTVV.

There are a few counts of this clonotype. The chain combines TRBV7-9 with TRBJ1-2; TRBD1 might be the D (5 bases). Per the germline V gene, CDR1 is SEHNR and CDR2 is FQNEAQ (reference sequence). This CDR3 region has 15 residues. Trimming took off 2 bases at V and 1 base at J, with 11 bases between the two ends. The CDR3 coding sequence is TGTGCCAGCAGCTTACGGGCGGGGGATAACTATGGCTACACCTTC. It translates to CASSLRAGDNYGYTF.

V usage is TRBV2 and J usage is TRBJ1-5; no reliable D call. V was cut by 4 bases and J by 5 bases, with 15 bases left in between. The germline CDR1 and CDR2 sequences are SNHLY and FYNNEI. This CDR3 contains 15 residues. In DNA form, the CDR3 reads TGTGCCAGCAGTGGGGTGAGCTACGACGATCAGCCCCAGCATTTT. Encoded protein: CASSGVSYDDQPQHF.